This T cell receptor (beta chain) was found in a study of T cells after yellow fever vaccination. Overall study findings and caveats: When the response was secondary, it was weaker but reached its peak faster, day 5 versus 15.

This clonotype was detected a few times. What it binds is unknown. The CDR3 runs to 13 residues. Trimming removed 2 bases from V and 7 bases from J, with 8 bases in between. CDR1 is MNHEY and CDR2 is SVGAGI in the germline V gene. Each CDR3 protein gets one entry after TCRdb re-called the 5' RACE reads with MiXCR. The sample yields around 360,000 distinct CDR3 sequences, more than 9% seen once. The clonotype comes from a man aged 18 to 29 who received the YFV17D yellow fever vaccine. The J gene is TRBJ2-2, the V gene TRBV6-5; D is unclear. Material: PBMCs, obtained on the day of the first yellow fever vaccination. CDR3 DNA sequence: TGTGCCAGCAGTTACCGGGCAGTCGGGGAGCTGTTTTTT. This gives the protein CASSYRAVGELFF.